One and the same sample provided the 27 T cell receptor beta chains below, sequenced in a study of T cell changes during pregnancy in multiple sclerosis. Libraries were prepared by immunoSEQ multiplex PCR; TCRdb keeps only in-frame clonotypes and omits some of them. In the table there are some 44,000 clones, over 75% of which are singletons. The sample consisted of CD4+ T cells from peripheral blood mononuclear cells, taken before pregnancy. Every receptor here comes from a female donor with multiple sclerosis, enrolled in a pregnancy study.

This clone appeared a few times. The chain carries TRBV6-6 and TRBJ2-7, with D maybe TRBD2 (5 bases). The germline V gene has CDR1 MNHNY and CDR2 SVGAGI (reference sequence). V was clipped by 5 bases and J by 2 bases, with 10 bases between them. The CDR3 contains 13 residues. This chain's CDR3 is CASSATGTYEQYF. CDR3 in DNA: TGTGCCAGCAGTGCCACCGGGACCTACGAGCAGTACTTC.

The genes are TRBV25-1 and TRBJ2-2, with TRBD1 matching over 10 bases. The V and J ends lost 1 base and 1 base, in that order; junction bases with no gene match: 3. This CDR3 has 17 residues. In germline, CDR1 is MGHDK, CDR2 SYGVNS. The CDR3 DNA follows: TGTGCCAGCAGTGAATTTGGGACAGGGGTGAACACCGGGGAGCTGTTTTTT. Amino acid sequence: CASSEFGTGVNTGELFF. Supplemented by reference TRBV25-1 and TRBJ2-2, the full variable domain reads EADIYQTPRYLVIGTGKKITLECSQTMGHDKMYWYQQDPGMELHLIHYSYGVNSTEKGDLSSESTVSRIRTEHFPLTLESARPSHTSQYLCASSEFGTGVNTGELFFGEGSRLTVL.

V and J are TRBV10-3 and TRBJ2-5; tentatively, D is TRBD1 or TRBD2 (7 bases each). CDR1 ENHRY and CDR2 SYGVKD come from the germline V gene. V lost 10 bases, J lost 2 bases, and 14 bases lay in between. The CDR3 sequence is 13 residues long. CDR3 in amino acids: CATRGGAQETQYF. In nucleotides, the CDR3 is TGTGCCACCAGGGGGGGAGCTCAAGAGACCCAGTACTTC.

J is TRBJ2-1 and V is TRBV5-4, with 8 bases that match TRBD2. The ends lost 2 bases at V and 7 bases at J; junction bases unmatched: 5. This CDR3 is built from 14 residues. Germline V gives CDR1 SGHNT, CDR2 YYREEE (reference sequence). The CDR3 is CASSLAGERNEQFF. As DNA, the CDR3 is TGTGCCAGCAGCTTAGCGGGAGAGAGGAATGAGCAGTTCTTC.

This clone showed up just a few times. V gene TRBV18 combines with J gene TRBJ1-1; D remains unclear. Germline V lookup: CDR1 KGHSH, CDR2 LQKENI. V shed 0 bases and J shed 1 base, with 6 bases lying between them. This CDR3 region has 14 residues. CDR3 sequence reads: CASSPPWQNTEAFF. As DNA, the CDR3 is TGTGCCAGCTCACCACCGTGGCAGAACACTGAAGCTTTCTTT.

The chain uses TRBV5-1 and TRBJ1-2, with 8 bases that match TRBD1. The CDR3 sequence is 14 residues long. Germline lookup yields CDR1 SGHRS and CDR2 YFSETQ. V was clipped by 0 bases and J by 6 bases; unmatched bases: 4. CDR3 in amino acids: CASSLDARGHGYTF. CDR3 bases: TGCGCCAGCAGCTTGGACGCCAGGGGGCATGGCTACACCTTC.

The CDR3 sequence is CASSLERLVTDTQYF. The CDR3 coding sequence is TGTGCCAGCAGCTTGGAGCGACTAGTTACAGATACGCAGTATTTT. This rearrangement joins TRBV5-4 to TRBJ2-3, with a weak D call TRBD2 (6 bases). V shed 0 bases and J shed 3 bases, with 11 bases lying between them. CDR1 SGHNT and CDR2 YYREEE come from the germline V gene (reference sequence). This CDR3 is 15 amino acids long.

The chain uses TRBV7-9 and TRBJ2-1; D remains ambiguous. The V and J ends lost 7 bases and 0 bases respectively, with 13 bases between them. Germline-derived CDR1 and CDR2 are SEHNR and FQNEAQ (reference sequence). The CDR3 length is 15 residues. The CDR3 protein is CASTQRSSSYNEQFF. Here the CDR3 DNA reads TGTGCCAGCACCCAAAGGAGTAGCTCCTACAATGAGCAGTTCTTC.

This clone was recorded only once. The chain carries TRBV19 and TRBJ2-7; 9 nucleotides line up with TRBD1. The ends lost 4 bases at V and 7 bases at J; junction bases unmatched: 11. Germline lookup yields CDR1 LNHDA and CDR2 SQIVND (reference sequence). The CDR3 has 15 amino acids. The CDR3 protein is CASSTPIGTGREQYF. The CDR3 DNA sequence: TGTGCCAGTAGTACCCCCATCGGGACAGGGAGAGAGCAGTACTTC.

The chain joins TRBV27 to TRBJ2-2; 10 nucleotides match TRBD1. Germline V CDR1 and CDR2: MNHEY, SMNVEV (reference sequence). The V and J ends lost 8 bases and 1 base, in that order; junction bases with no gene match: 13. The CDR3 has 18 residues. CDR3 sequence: CASAFQGQGRRNTGELFF. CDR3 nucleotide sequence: TGTGCCAGCGCCTTCCAGGGACAGGGGCGCAGGAACACCGGGGAGCTGTTTTTT.

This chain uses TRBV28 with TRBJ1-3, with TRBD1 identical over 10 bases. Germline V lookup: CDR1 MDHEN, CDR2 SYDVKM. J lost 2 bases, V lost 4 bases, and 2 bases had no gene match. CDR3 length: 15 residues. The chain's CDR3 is CASSSTGGTGNTIYF. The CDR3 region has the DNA TGTGCCAGCAGTTCGACAGGGGGCACTGGAAACACCATATATTTT.

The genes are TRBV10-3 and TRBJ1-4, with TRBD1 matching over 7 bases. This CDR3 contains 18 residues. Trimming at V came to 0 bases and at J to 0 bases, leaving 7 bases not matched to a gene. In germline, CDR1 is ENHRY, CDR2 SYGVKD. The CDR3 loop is CAISESGTASATNEKLFF. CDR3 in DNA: TGTGCCATCAGTGAGTCAGGGACAGCCTCTGCAACTAATGAAAAACTGTTTTTT.

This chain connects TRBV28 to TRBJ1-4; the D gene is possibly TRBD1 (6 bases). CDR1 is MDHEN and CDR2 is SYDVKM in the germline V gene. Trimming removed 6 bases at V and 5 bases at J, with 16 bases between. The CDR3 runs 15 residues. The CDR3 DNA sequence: TGTGCCAGCAGGAAAGGGGGACTACAGAATGAAAAACTGTTTTTT. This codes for CASRKGGLQNEKLFF. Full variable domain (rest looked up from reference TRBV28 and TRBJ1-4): DVKVTQSSRYLVKRTGEKVFLECVQDMDHENMFWYRQDPGLGLRLIYFSYDVKMKEKGDIPEGYSVSREKKERFSLILESASTNQTSMYLCASRKGGLQNEKLFFGSGTQLSVL.

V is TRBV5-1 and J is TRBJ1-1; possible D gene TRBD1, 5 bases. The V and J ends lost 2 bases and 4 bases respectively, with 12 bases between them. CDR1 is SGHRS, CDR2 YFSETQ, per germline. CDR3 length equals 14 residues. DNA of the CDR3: TGCGCCAGCAGCTTAAGGGGCGGGGGCACTGAAGCTTTCTTT. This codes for CASSLRGGGTEAFF.

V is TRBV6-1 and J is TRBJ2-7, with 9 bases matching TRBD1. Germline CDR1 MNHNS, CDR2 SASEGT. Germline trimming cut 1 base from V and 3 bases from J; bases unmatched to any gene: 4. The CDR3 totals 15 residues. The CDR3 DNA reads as TGTGCCAGCAGTGAAGAAGGGACAGGGCTCTACGAGCAGTACTTC. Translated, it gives CASSEEGTGLYEQYF.

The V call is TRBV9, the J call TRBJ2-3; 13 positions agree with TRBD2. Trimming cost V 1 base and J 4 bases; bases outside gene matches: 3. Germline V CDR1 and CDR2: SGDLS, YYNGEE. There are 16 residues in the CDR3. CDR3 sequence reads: CASSVYTSGGADTQYF. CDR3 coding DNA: TGTGCCAGCAGCGTATATACTAGCGGGGGGGCAGATACGCAGTATTTT.

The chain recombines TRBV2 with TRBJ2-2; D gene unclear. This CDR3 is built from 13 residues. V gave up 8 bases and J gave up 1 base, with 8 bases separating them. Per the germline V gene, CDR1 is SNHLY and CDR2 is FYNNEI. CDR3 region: CASDLLNTGELFF. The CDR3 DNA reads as TGTGCCAGCGACTTACTGAACACCGGGGAGCTGTTTTTT.

This CDR3 is CASSFGEGTEAFF. In DNA form, the CDR3 reads TGTGCCAGCAGCTTCGGGGAAGGCACTGAAGCTTTCTTT. The rearrangement links TRBV7-9 to TRBJ1-1; D is undetermined. Germline CDR1 and CDR2: SEHNR and FQNEAQ (reference sequence). This CDR3 contains 13 residues. V was trimmed by 3 bases and J by 4 bases, leaving 9 bases between them.

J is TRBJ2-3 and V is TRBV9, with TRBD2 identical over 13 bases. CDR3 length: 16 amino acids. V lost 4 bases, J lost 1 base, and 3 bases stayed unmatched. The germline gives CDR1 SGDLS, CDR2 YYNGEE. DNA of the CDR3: TGTGCCAGCAGCCCTGGACTAGCGGGAGGCACAGATACGCAGTATTTT. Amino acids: CASSPGLAGGTDTQYF.

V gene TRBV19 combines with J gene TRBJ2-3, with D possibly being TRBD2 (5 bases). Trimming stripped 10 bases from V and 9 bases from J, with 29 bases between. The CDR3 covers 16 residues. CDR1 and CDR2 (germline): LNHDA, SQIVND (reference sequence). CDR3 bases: TGTGCCACCTCTCCTGGTTGGACTGCCCCTAGTGGAACGCAGTATTTT. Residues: CATSPGWTAPSGTQYF.

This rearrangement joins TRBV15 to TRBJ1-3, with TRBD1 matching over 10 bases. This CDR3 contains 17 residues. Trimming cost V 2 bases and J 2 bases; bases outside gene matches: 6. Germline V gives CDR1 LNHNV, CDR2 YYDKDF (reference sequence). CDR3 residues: CATSRPPGQGTGNTIYF. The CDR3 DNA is TGTGCCACCAGCAGACCCCCGGGACAGGGGACTGGAAACACCATATATTTT. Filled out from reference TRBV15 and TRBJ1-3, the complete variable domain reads DAMVIQNPRYQVTQFGKPVTLSCSQTLNHNVMYWYQQKSSQAPKLLFHYYDKDFNNEADTPDNFQSRRPNTSFCFLDIRSPGLGDTAMYLCATSRPPGQGTGNTIYFGEGSWLTVV.

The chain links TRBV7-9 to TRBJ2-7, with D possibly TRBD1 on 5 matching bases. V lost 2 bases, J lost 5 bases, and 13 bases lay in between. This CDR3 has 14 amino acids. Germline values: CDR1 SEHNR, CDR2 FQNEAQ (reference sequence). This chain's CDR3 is CASSLRQGVDEQYF. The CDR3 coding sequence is TGTGCCAGCAGCTTACGGCAGGGTGTCGACGAGCAGTACTTC.

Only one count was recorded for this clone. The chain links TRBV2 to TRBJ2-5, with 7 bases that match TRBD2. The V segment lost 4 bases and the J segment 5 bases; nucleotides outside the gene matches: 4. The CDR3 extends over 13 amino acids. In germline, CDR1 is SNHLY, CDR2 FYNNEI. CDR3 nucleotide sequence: TGTGCCAGCAGTGGGCGGGAGCGGGAGACCCAGTACTTC. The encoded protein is CASSGRERETQYF.

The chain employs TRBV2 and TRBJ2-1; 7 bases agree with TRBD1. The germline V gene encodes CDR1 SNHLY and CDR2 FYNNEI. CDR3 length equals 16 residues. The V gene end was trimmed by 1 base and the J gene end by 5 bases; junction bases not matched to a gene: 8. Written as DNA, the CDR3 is TGTGCCAGCAGTGAAGTAAGGGGGCCGGGGAACAATGAGCAGTTCTTC. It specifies CASSEVRGPGNNEQFF.

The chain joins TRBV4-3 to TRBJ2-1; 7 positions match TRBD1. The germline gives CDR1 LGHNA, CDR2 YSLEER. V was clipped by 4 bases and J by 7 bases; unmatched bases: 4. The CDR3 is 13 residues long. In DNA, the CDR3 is TGCGCCAGCAGCCGTAGGGGGCTAAATGAGCAGTTCTTC. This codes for CASSRRGLNEQFF.

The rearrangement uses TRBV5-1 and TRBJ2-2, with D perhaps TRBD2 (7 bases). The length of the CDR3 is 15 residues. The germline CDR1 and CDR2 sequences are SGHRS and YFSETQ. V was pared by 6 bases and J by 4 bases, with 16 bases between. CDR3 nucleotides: TGCGCCAGCACAACCACGCGGGGGCGCACCGGGGAGCTGTTTTTT. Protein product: CASTTTRGRTGELFF.

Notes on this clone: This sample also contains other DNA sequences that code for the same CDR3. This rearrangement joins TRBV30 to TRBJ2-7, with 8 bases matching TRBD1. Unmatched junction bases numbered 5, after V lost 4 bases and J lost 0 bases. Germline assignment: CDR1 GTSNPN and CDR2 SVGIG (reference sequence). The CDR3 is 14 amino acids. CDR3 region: CAWKNGTGSYEQYF. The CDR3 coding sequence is TGTGCCTGGAAGAATGGGACAGGCTCCTACGAGCAGTACTTC. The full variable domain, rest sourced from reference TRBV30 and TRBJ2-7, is SQTIHQWPATLVQPVGSPLSLECTVEGTSNPNLYWYRQAAGRGLQLLFYSVGIGQISSEVPQNLSASRPQDRQFILSSKKLLLSDSGFYLCAWKNGTGSYEQYFGPGTRLTVT.